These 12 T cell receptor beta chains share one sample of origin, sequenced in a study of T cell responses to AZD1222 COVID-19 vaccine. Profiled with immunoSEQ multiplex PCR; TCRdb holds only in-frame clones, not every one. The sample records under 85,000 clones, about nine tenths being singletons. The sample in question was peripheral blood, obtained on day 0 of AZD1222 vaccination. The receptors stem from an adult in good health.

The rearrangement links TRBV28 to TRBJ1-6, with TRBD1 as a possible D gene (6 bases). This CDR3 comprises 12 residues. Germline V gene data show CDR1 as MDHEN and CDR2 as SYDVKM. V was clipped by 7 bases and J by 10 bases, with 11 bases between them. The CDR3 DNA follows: TGTGCCAGCACGACAGGACTGTCACCCCTCCACTTT. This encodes CASTTGLSPLHF.

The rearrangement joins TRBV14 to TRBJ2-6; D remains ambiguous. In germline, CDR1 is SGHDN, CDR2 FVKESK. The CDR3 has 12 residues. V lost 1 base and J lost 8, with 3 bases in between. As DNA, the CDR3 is TGTGCCAGCAGCCAAGTGACCAACGTCCTGACTTTC. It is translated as CASSQVTNVLTF.

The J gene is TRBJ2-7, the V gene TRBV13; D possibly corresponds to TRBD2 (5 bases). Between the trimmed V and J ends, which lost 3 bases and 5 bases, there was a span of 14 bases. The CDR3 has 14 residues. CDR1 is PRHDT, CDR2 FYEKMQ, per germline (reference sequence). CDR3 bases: TGTGCCAGCAGCTTGGCAGGAGGAGGTGACGAGCAGTACTTC. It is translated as CASSLAGGGDEQYF.

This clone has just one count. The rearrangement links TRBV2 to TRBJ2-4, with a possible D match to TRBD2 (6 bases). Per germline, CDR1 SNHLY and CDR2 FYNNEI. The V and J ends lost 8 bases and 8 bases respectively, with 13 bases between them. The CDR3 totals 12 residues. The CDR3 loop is CASAGPGDIQYF. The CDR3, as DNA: TGTGCCAGCGCGGGACCCGGGGACATTCAGTACTTC.

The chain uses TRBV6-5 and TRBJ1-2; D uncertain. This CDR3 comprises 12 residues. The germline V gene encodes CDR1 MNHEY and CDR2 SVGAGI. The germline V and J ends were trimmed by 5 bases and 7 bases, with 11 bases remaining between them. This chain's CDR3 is CASSRTGLGYTF. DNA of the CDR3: TGTGCCAGCAGTCGAACCGGACTTGGCTACACCTTC.

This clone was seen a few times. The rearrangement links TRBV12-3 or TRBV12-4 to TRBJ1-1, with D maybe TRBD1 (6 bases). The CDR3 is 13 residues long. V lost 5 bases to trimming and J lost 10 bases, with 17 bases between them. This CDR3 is CASSPYGRGGAFF. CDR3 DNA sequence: TGTGCCAGCAGTCCTTATGGCCGAGGGGGAGCTTTCTTT.

CDR3 region: CSARKRGDYTF. The CDR3 nucleotides are TGCAGTGCTAGAAAAAGGGGAGACTACACCTTC. The chain uses TRBV20-1 and TRBJ1-2; TRBD1 might be the D (5 bases). CDR3 size: 11 residues. The germline gives CDR1 DFQATT, CDR2 SNEGSKA (reference sequence). Trimming left V 2 bases short and J 10 bases short, with 11 bases between.

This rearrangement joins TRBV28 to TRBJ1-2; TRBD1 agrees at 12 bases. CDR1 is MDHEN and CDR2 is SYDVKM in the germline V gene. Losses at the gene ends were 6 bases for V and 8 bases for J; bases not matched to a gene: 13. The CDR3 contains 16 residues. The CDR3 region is CASSLLPGQGAGGYTF. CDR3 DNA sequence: TGTGCCAGCAGCCTTCTCCCGGGACAGGGGGCAGGGGGCTACACCTTC.

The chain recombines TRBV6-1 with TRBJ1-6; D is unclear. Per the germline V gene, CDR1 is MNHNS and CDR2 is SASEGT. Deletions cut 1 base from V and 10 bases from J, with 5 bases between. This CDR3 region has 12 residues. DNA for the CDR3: TGTGCCAGCAGTGAAGTAAGGTCACCCCTCCACTTT. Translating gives CASSEVRSPLHF.

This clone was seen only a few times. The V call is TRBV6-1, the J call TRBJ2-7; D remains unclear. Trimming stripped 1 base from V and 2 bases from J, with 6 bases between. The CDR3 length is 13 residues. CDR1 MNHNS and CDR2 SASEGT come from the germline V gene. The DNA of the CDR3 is TGTGCCAGCAGTGAAGGACCTACCTACGAGCAGTACTTC. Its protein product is CASSEGPTYEQYF.

DNA for the CDR3: TGTGCCAGCAGCCTTAGGGGGGTCTCCACAGATACGCAGTATTTT. Translating it yields CASSLRGVSTDTQYF. The chain is built from TRBV7-9 and TRBJ2-3; D tentatively reads TRBD1 or TRBD2 (6 bases each). The CDR3 is made up of 15 amino acids. V was trimmed by 5 bases and J by 2 bases, leaving 14 bases between them. CDR1 SEHNR and CDR2 FQNEAQ come from the germline V gene (reference sequence).

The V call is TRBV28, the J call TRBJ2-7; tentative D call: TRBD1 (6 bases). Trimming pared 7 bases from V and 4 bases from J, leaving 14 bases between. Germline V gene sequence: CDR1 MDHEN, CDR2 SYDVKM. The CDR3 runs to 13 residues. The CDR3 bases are TGTGCCAGCACCCCACAGGGTCGGTACGAGCAGTACTTC. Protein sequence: CASTPQGRYEQYF. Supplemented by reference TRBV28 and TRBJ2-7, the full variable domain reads DVKVTQSSRYLVKRTGEKVFLECVQDMDHENMFWYRQDPGLGLRLIYFSYDVKMKEKGDIPEGYSVSREKKERFSLILESASTNQTSMYLCASTPQGRYEQYFGPGTRLTVT.